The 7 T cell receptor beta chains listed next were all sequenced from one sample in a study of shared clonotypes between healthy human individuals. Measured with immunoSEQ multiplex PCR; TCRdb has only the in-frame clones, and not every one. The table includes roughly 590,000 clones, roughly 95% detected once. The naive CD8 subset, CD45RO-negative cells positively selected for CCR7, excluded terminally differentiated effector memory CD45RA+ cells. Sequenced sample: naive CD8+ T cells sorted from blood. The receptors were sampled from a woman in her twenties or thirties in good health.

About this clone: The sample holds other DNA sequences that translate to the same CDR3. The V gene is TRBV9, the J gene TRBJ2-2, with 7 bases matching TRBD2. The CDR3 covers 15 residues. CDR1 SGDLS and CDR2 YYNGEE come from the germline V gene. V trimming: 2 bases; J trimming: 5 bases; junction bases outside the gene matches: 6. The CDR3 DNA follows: TGTGCCAGCAGCGTGGGCGGGAGTGGTACCGGGGAGCTGTTTTTT. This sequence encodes CASSVGGSGTGELFF.

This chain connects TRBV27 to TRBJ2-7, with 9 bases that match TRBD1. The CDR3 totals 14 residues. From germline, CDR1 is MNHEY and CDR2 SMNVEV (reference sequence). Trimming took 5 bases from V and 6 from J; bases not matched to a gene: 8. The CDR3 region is CASSAGTGFSEQYF. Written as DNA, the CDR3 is TGTGCCAGCAGTGCCGGGACAGGGTTCAGCGAGCAGTACTTC.

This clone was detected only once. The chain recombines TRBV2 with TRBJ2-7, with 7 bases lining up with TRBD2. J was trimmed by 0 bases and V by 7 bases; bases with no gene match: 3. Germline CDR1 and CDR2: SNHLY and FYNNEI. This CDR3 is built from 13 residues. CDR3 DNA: TGTGCCAGCACGCGGGAGACCTCCTACGAGCAGTACTTC. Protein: CASTRETSYEQYF.

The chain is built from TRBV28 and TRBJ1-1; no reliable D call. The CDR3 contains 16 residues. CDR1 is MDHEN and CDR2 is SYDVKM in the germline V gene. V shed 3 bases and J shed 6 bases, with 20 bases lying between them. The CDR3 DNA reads TGTGCCAGCAGTTTCCCCCCCTTCGGCGGCGGGGCTGAAGCTTTCTTT. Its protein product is CASSFPPFGGGAEAFF.

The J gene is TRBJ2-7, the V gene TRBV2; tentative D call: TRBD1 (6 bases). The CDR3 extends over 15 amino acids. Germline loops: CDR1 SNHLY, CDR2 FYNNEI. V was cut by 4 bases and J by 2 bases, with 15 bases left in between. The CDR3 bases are TGTGCCAGCAGTGCGGGTAACAGGGCCCCCTACGAGCAGTACTTC. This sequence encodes CASSAGNRAPYEQYF. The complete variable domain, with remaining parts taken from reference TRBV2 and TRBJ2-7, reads EPEVTQTPSHQVTQMGQEVILRCVPISNHLYFYWYRQILGQKVEFLVSFYNNEISEKSEIFDDQFSVERPDGSNFTLKIRSTKLEDSAMYFCASSAGNRAPYEQYFGPGTRLTVT.

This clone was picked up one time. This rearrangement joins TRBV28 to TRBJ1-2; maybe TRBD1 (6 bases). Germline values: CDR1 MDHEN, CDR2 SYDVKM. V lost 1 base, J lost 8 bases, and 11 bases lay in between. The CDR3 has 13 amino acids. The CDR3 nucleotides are TGTGCCAGCAGTTTATCTCTGGGGGCGGGCTACACCTTC. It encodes CASSLSLGAGYTF.

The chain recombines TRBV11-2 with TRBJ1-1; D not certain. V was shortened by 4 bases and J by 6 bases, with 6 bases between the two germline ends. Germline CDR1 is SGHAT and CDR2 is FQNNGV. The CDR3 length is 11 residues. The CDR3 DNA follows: TGTGCCAGCAGCTCTCGGGCTGAAGCTTTCTTT. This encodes CASSSRAEAFF.